This TCR beta chain stems from a study of shared clonotypes between healthy human individuals. Data came from immunoSEQ multiplex PCR; TCRdb stores just in-frame clones and leaves some out. The sample holds millions of clones, about 95% seen once. CD8 cells regarded as naive lacked CD45RO, were positively chosen for CCR7, and omitted terminally differentiated effector memory CD45RA+ cells. Germline-derived CDR1 and CDR2 are WSHSY and SAAADI. The J segment lost 6 bases and the V segment lost 4 bases, leaving 7 bases of the junction unmatched. The CDR3 loop spans 15 amino acids. The receptor's source is a young man in good health. The sequencing input was naive CD8+ T cells sorted from blood. The rearrangement joins TRBV10-2 to TRBJ1-1; 11 bases line up with TRBD1. CDR3 residues: CASSVWTGGGSEAFF. The DNA for the CDR3 is TGCGCCAGCAGTGTATGGACAGGGGGCGGTTCTGAAGCTTTCTTT.